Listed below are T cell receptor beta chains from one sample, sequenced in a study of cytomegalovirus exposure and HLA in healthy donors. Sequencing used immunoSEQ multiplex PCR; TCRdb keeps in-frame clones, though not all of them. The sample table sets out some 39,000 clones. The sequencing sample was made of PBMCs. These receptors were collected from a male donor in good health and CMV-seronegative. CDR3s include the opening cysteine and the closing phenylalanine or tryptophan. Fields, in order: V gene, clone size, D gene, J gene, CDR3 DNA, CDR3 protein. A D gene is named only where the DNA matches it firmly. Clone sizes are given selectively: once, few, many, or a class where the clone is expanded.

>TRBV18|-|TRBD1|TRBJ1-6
TGTGCCAGCTCACAACCACAGGGGGCCAGTTCACCCCTCCACTTT
CASSQPQGASSPLHF
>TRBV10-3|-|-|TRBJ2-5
TGTGCCATCAGTGAGGTACTAGCTGAGACCCAGTACTTC
CAISEVLAETQYF
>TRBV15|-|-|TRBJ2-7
TGTGCCACCTCAGATGGGGCCTACGGGCAGTACTTC
CATSDGAYGQYF
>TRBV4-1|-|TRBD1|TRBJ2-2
TGCGCCAGCAGCCAAATGGCCGGGACAGTTACCGGGGAGCTGTTTTTT
CASSQMAGTVTGELFF
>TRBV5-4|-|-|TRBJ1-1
TGTGCCAGCAGCTTCGGGGAGACTGAAGCTTTCTTT
CASSFGETEAFF
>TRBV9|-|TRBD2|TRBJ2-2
TGTGCCAGCAGCGTAGCTAGCGGGGCCTCCGGGGAGCTGTTTTTT
CASSVASGASGELFF
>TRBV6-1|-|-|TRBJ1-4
TGTGCCAGCAGTGATAACTTCAGGGAATCGTTTTTT
CASSDNFRESFF
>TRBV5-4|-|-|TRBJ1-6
TGTGCCAGCAGTGACCCCCTGGGCGTCGGTTCACCCCTCCACTTT
CASSDPLGVGSPLHF
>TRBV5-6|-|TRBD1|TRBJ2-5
TGTGCCAGCAGCTTGCCTACGACAGGGGTGTGGGAGACCCAGTACTTC
CASSLPTTGVWETQYF
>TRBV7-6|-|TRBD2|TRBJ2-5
TGTGCCAGCAGCTTAAATAGCGGGGTCCAAGAGACCCAGTACTTC
CASSLNSGVQETQYF
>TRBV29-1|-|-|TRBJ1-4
TGCAGCGTTGAAGACGGAGCATACCTTGAAAAACTGTTTTTT
CSVEDGAYLEKLFF
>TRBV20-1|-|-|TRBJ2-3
TGCAGTGCTAGACAAGATACGCAGTATTTT
CSARQDTQYF
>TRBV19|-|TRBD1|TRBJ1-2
TGTGCCAGTAGTTGGACAGGGATGCTTTATGGCTACACCTTC
CASSWTGMLYGYTF
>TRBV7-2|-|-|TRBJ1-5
TGTGCCAGCAGCTTACTTAGTCTGGGCAGGGGATATAGCAATCAGCCCCAGCATTTT
CASSLLSLGRGYSNQPQHF
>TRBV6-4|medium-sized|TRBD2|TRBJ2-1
TGTGCCAGCAGTTCCGGGACTAGCGGGGACAATGAGCAGTTCTTC
CASSSGTSGDNEQFF
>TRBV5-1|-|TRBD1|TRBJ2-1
TGCGCCAGCAGCTTTGGGACAGGGGGTTACAATGAGCAGTTCTTC
CASSFGTGGYNEQFF
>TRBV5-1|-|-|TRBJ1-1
TGCGCCAGCAGCTTTCCGGGGAACACTGAAGCTTTCTTT
CASSFPGNTEAFF
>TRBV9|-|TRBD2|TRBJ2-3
TGTGCCAGCAGCCCTCTAGCGGGGGGACGAGATACGCAGTATTTT
CASSPLAGGRDTQYF
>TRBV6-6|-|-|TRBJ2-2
TGTGCCAGCAGTCCGACCGGGGAGCTGTTTTTT
CASSPTGELFF
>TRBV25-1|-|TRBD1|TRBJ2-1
TGTGCCAGCAGTGCGACGACCGGGACAGGGGTCAATGAGCAGTTCTTC
CASSATTGTGVNEQFF
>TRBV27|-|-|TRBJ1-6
TGTGCCAGCAGTTTAGGGACATTTTCACCCCTCCACTTT
CASSLGTFSPLHF
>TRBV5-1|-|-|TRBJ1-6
TGCGCCAGCAGGATAGGACAAGGGCATTCACCCCTCCACTTT
CASRIGQGHSPLHF
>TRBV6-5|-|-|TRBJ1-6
TGTGCCAGCAGACCGAACAGGGATTCACCCCTCCACTTT
CASRPNRDSPLHF
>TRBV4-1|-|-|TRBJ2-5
TGCGCCAGCAGCCAAGAACGGCAGGACCAAGAGACCCAGTACTTC
CASSQERQDQETQYF
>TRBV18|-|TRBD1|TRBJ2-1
TGTGCCAGCTCACCCCCCGGGACAGTACGAGAAGTAGAGCAGTTCTTC
CASSPPGTVREVEQFF
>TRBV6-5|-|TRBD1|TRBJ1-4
TGTGCCAGCAGTCCGGGACAGGGGAGTGAAAAACTGTTTTTT
CASSPGQGSEKLFF
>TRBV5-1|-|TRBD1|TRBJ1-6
TGCGCCAGCAGCCTCACACCGGGACAGGGGGAACCCCTCCACTTT
CASSLTPGQGEPLHF
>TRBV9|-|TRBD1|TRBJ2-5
TGTGCCAGCAGCAAGGGGCGGAATACAGGGGGGATCCAAGAGACCCAGTACTTC
CASSKGRNTGGIQETQYF
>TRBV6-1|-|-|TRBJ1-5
TGTGCCAGCCACCGAGTTATGAATCAGCCCCAGCATTTT
CASHRVMNQPQHF
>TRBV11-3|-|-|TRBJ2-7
TGTGCCAGCAGCTTAGATGGGCACTCCTACGAGCAGTACTTC
CASSLDGHSYEQYF
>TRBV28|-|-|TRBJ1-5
TGTGCCAGCAGTAAACAGGTCTATAGCAATCAGCCCCAGCATTTT
CASSKQVYSNQPQHF
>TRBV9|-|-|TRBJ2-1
TGTGCCAGCAGCCCGTTCTACAATGAGCAGTTCTTC
CASSPFYNEQFF
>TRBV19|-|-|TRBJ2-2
TGTGCCAGTAGTATGGGACAAGTAACCACCGGGGAGCTGTTTTTT
CASSMGQVTTGELFF
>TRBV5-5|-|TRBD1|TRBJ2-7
TGTGCCAGCAGCTACGGACAGGGGAGGGACGAGCAGTACTTC
CASSYGQGRDEQYF
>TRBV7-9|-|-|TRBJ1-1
TGTGCCAGCAGCGAAAGATCGGGTTGGTCCACTGAAGCTTTCTTT
CASSERSGWSTEAFF
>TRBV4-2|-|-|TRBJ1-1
TGTGCCAGCAGCCAAGATCACAGGGAGGGCATGAACACTGAAGCTTTCTTT
CASSQDHREGMNTEAFF
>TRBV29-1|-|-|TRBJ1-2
TGCAGCGTTGAACCCGCCCAGAACTATGGCTACACCTTC
CSVEPAQNYGYTF
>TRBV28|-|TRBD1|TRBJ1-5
TGTGCCAGCAGTATGCCCGGGACAGGGAAACCCCAGCATTTT
CASSMPGTGKPQHF
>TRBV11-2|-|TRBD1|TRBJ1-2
TGTGCCAGCAGCTTAGGGGGGACAGTTCCTGGCTACACCTTC
CASSLGGTVPGYTF
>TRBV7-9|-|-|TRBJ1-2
TGTGCCAGCAGCCCAGGGAAATACTATGGCTACACCTTC
CASSPGKYYGYTF
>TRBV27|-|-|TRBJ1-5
TGTGCCAGCAGACTCGGGGGAGGCAATCAGCCCCAGCATTTT
CASRLGGGNQPQHF
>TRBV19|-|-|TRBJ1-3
TGTGCCAGTAGTACCCCCGAGGGCCTCGGAAACACCATATATTTT
CASSTPEGLGNTIYF
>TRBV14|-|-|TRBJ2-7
TGTGCCAGCAGCCAAGATCCTTTACTGTTCATCCACGAGCAGTACTTC
CASSQDPLLFIHEQYF
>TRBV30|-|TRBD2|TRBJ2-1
TGTGCCTGGAGTGTACATAGCGGGGGCCCTTACAATGAGCAGTTCTTC
CAWSVHSGGPYNEQFF
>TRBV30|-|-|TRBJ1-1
TGTGCCTGGGCTCGCCGGTCTGAAGCTTTCTTT
CAWARRSEAFF